This paragraph reports one T cell receptor beta chain. Repertoires were generated with immunoSEQ multiplex PCR, while TCRdb's copy carries only in-frame clones and drops some. Counted here are about 680,000 clones, around 90% occurring once; the ten biggest clones make up approximately 24%. These data are taken from a study of shared clonotypes between healthy human individuals. It was CD45RO-negative cells, positively selected for CCR7, that made up naive CD8 cells, with terminally differentiated effector memory CD45RA+ cells excluded. V was shortened by 1 base and J by 9 bases, with 10 bases between the two germline ends. Germline CDR1 and CDR2: LNHDA and SQIVND (reference sequence). This CDR3 has 13 residues.

The specimen was naive CD8+ T cells sorted from blood. The TCR comes from a man aged 25 to 45 in good health. The V call is TRBV19, the J call TRBJ2-1; D remains ambiguous. In nucleotides, the CDR3 is TGTGCCAGTAGTATAGCTGAGATCAGTGAGCAGTTCTTC. Residues: CASSIAEISEQFF.